What follows are 10 T cell receptor beta chains derived from one specimen sequenced in a study of CD8 T cells in Susac syndrome. Random hexamers were used to reverse transcribe the RNA input (roughly 0.5 to 1 ug). TCRdb processed the immunoSEQ multiplex PCR reads anew with MiXCR; each CDR3 protein has one entry. This table holds some 400,000 distinct CDR3 sequences, approximately 85% found once. The sequenced sample consisted of CD8+ T cells from PBMCs. The receptor source for this set is a human donor with multiple sclerosis.

This chain connects TRBV12-5 to TRBJ2-4; 9 bases align to TRBD2. The CDR3 is 12 amino acids. Germline CDR1 and CDR2: LGHNT and FRNRAP. The DNA for the CDR3 is TGTGAGACGCGGGAGGGGTCAAACATTCAGTACTTC. It encodes CETREGSNIQYF.

The chain joins TRBV25-1 to TRBJ2-2, with D unclear. The CDR3 covers 14 residues. The germline V gene has CDR1 MGHDK and CDR2 SYGVNS. V dropped 5 bases and J dropped 6 bases, with 13 bases sitting between them. CDR3 loop: CASSYNVGPGELFF. The CDR3 DNA reads as TGTGCCAGCAGTTATAACGTCGGGCCCGGGGAGCTGTTTTTT.

The V call is TRBV7-6, the J call TRBJ2-5; D is undetermined. V was trimmed by 5 bases and J by 0 bases, leaving 10 bases between them. The CDR3 totals 14 residues. Germline values: CDR1 SGHVS, CDR2 FNYEAQ. CDR3 nucleotide sequence: TGTGCCAGCAGCCCGGTTCTGTACCAAGAGACCCAGTACTTC. Its translation is CASSPVLYQETQYF.

The chain carries TRBV4-1 and TRBJ2-1; TRBD2 matches 10 bases. V trimming: 4 bases; J trimming: 7 bases; junction bases outside the gene matches: 16. Germline CDR1 MGHRA, CDR2 YSYEKL. This CDR3 is built from 18 residues. CDR3 sequence (DNA): TGCGCCAGCAGCCCCCTAGGGCTAGCGGGGGAAAAGGGGAATGAGCAGTTCTTC. Its translation: CASSPLGLAGEKGNEQFF.

The chain employs TRBV19 and TRBJ1-5; D gene uncertain. The V gene's germline CDR1 is LNHDA and CDR2 SQIVND (reference sequence). The V gene lost 5 bases and the J gene lost 9 bases, with 17 bases spanning the gap. The CDR3 is 14 residues long. Written as DNA, the CDR3 is TGTGCCAGTAGTCGCGACGGGCTTGGTCGGCCCCAGCATTTT. It encodes CASSRDGLGRPQHF.

This rearrangement joins TRBV6-1 to TRBJ1-6, with TRBD1 matching 7 bases. The CDR3 sequence is 13 residues long. CDR1 is MNHNS, CDR2 SASEGT, per germline. V trimming: 3 bases; J trimming: 10 bases; junction bases outside the gene matches: 3. CDR3 coding DNA: TGTGCCAGCAGTGAGACAGGGACCTCACCCCTCCACTTT. The encoded protein is CASSETGTSPLHF.

The chain links TRBV5-1 to TRBJ2-7; perhaps TRBD2 as D (5 bases). CDR1 is SGHRS, CDR2 YFSETQ, per germline. Trimming stripped 0 bases from V and 5 bases from J, with 12 bases between. The CDR3 covers 14 residues. The CDR3 spells CASSLEFEGHEQYF. Here the CDR3 DNA reads TGCGCCAGCAGCTTGGAATTTGAGGGCCACGAGCAGTACTTC. The full variable domain, completed using reference TRBV5-1 and TRBJ2-7, is KAGVTQTPRYLIKTRGQQVTLSCSPISGHRSVSWYQQTPGQGLQFLFEYFSETQRNKGNFPGRFSGRQFSNSRSEMNVSTLELGDSALYLCASSLEFEGHEQYFGPGTRLTVT.

The V call is TRBV12-5, the J call TRBJ1-1; 8 bases agree with TRBD1. The CDR3 runs to 15 residues. The germline V gene encodes CDR1 LGHNT and CDR2 FRNRAP. V lost 6 bases and J lost 5; bases outside the gene matches: 11. CDR3 coding DNA: TGTGCTAGTGGCCTCCCGACAGGGGCGCGGACTGAAGCTTTCTTT. This encodes CASGLPTGARTEAFF.

V gene TRBV10-2 combines with J gene TRBJ2-7; D perhaps matches TRBD2 (6 bases). V was cut by 0 bases and J by 0 bases, with 15 bases left in between. CDR3 length: 17 residues. Germline V gene sequence: CDR1 WSHSY, CDR2 SAAADI. CDR3 sequence: CASSESGGGSSSYEQYF. DNA for the CDR3: TGCGCCAGCAGTGAGTCAGGCGGAGGGTCCAGCTCCTACGAGCAGTACTTC.

The V call is TRBV5-4, the J call TRBJ2-3, with a weak D call TRBD1 (6 bases). V was pared by 0 bases and J by 2 bases, with 10 bases between. The germline V gene has CDR1 SGHNT and CDR2 YYREEE (reference sequence). This CDR3 is built from 15 residues. CDR3 sequence: CASSLEGHSTDTQYF. The CDR3 DNA reads as TGTGCCAGCAGCTTGGAGGGACATTCCACAGATACGCAGTATTTT.